A single sample gave rise to the 9 T cell receptor beta chains below, sequenced in a study of T cell repertoires in cytomegalovirus infection. Using its own MiXCR run on the reads, TCRdb lists one record per CDR3 protein. The sample records more than 650,000 distinct CDR3 sequences, about 40% being singletons. Sample: PBMCs. These TCRs come from a human donor in good health (CMV status not recorded). Some clones in this sample may be carry-over from other donors' samples.

This clonotype was counted many times. The rearrangement joins TRBV7-2 to TRBJ2-3; 14 nucleotides agree with TRBD2. This CDR3 is 18 amino acids long. With V trimmed by 3 bases and J by 0 bases, 5 bases remained unmatched. Germline values: CDR1 SGHTA, CDR2 FQGNSA. CDR3 residues: CASSFRLAGGLSTDTQYF. CDR3 nucleotides: TGTGCCAGCAGCTTCCGACTAGCGGGAGGGCTGAGCACAGATACGCAGTATTTT.

The rearrangement joins TRBV6-1 to TRBJ2-5; D is possibly TRBD2 (6 bases). V dropped 8 bases and J dropped 0 bases, with 10 bases sitting between them. Germline V lookup: CDR1 MNHNS, CDR2 SASEGT. CDR3 length: 13 amino acids. In DNA form, the CDR3 reads TGTGCCAGCGGAGCGGGTAACCAAGAGACCCAGTACTTC. Its translation is CASGAGNQETQYF.

The chain is built from TRBV7-8 and TRBJ2-1, with a weak D call TRBD2 (6 bases). This CDR3 is built from 20 residues. V was clipped by 11 bases and J by 0 bases, with 32 bases between them. CDR1 is SGHVS and CDR2 is FQNEAQ in the germline V gene. The CDR3 protein is CALSLARGREFLSSYNEQFF. In DNA, the CDR3 is TGTGCCCTCAGCTTAGCGCGGGGCAGGGAGTTCCTAAGCTCCTACAATGAGCAGTTCTTC. The whole variable domain, filled in from reference TRBV7-8 and TRBJ2-1, reads GAGVSQSPRYKVAKRGQDVALRCDPISGHVSLFWYQQALGQGPEFLTYFQNEAQLDKSGLPSDRFFAERPEGSVSTLKIQRTQQEDSAVYLCALSLARGREFLSSYNEQFFGPGTRLTVL.

V and J are TRBV7-8 and TRBJ2-1; TRBD2 is a possible D gene (6 bases). The CDR3 length is 15 residues. The germline V and J ends were trimmed by 2 bases and 4 bases, with 12 bases remaining between them. The germline gives CDR1 SGHVS, CDR2 FQNEAQ. The CDR3 protein is CASSLRQGGYNEQFF. CDR3 sequence (DNA): TGTGCCAGCAGCTTACGGCAGGGAGGATACAATGAGCAGTTCTTC.

In its sample, this clonotype was seen a few times. V gene TRBV24-1 combines with J gene TRBJ2-1, with 12 bases aligning to TRBD2. The CDR3 runs 19 residues. Germline CDR1 reads KGHDR; CDR2 reads SFDVKD. Trimming cost V 2 bases and J 6 bases; bases outside gene matches: 13. DNA of the CDR3: TGTGCCACCAGTGATTCCACCCGTTTGCTAGCGGGGGGGCTCAATGAGCAGTTCTTC. Translating it yields CATSDSTRLLAGGLNEQFF.

The genes are TRBV19 and TRBJ2-7; no clear D. The CDR3 runs to 15 residues. In germline, CDR1 is LNHDA, CDR2 SQIVND (reference sequence). The V end lost 1 base, the J end lost 0 bases, and 10 bases lay between the germline ends. Written as DNA, the CDR3 is TGTGCCAGTAGTATAGGGCACTCTTTCTCCTACGAGCAGTACTTC. It is translated as CASSIGHSFSYEQYF.

This clonotype was counted ten times or more. The rearrangement links TRBV6-1 to TRBJ2-1; 9 bases map to TRBD1. With V trimmed by 0 bases and J by 6 bases, 3 bases remained unmatched. CDR1 is MNHNS and CDR2 is SASEGT in the germline V gene. This CDR3 has 15 amino acids. CDR3 DNA: TGTGCCAGCAGTGAAGCCGCGACAGGGGGCAATGAGCAGTTCTTC. Protein sequence: CASSEAATGGNEQFF.

This clonotype has a handful of counts. The rearrangement uses TRBV6-2 or TRBV6-3 and TRBJ2-7; 9 bases are shared with TRBD1. With V trimmed by 0 bases and J by 3 bases, 6 bases remained unmatched. The CDR3 is 16 residues long. CDR1 is MNHEY and CDR2 is SVGEGT in the germline V gene. The CDR3, as DNA: TGTGCCAGCAGTTACTCACCGGGACAGGGACACTACGAGCAGTACTTC. It specifies CASSYSPGQGHYEQYF.

The chain links TRBV12-3 or TRBV12-4 to TRBJ1-5; D gene unclear. There are 16 residues in the CDR3. Trimming took 5 bases from V and 0 from J, leaving 14 bases between them. Here the CDR3 DNA reads TGTGCCAGCAGTGGGAAGGAGTCGGGTAGCAATCAGCCCCAGCATTTT. Translation: CASSGKESGSNQPQHF.